The rows below give T cell receptor beta chains drawn from one sample of a study of T-cell reconstitution after alpha-beta-depleted transplantation in children. TCRdb reprocessed the PCR reads with MiXCR, giving one entry per CDR3 protein. The sample gives 150,000 to 250,000 distinct CDR3 sequences, roughly 6.3% of which show up once; 4.5% to 5.5% is in the top ten. The source material was PBMCs, sampled before TCRalphabeta/CD19-depleted stem cell transplant. The receptors shown here come from a girl younger than two with combined immunodeficiency, due to receive a stem cell transplant. The CDR3 runs from the conserved cysteine through the conserved F or W. D genes are given only for firm matches. Only part of the rows carry a size: once, few, many, or a class if the clone is expanded.

-	-	16	TRBV9	TRBJ2-6	CASSVAGDSGANVLTF	TGTGCCAGCAGCGTAGCGGGCGACTCTGGGGCCAACGTCCTGACTTTC
-	many	15	TRBV6-4	TRBJ1-2	CASSDQVTVPYGYTF	TGTGCCAGCAGTGATCAGGTTACCGTTCCCTATGGCTACACCTTC
-	-	15	TRBV29-1	TRBJ2-1	CSVVNRPSSYNEQFF	TGCAGCGTTGTTAATCGGCCGTCCTCCTACAATGAGCAGTTCTTC
-	-	14	TRBV4-2	TRBJ1-5	CASSRRQVNQPQHF	TGTGCCAGCAGCCGCCGACAGGTCAATCAGCCCCAGCATTTT
-	many	14	TRBV7-8	TRBJ2-1	CASSSIGGVDEQFF	TGTGCCAGCAGCTCTATAGGGGGAGTCGATGAGCAGTTCTTC
-	many	13	TRBV29-1	TRBJ2-2	CSVDPSNTGELFF	TGCAGCGTTGACCCATCGAACACCGGGGAGCTGTTTTTT
TRBD1	many	12	TRBV12-3/TRBV12-4	TRBJ1-2	CASSFDRGGYTF	TGTGCCAGCAGTTTCGACAGGGGCGGCTACACCTTC
-	many	11	TRBV12-3/TRBV12-4	TRBJ2-1	CASSFAREQFF	TGTGCCAGCAGTTTCGCAAGGGAGCAGTTCTTC
-	many	13	TRBV27	TRBJ2-1	CASKENSYNEQFF	TGTGCCAGCAAAGAGAATTCCTACAATGAGCAGTTCTTC
-	many	15	TRBV20-1	TRBJ2-1	CSARDRGALYNEQFF	TGCAGTGCTAGAGATCGGGGGGCCCTCTACAATGAGCAGTTCTTC
-	many	16	TRBV12-3/TRBV12-4	TRBJ2-2	CASRTPEGPRTGELFF	TGTGCCAGCAGAACACCGGAGGGCCCTCGAACCGGGGAGCTGTTTTTT
-	many	14	TRBV7-8	TRBJ2-3	CASSPSFGADTQYF	TGTGCCAGCAGCCCCTCCTTCGGTGCAGATACGCAGTATTTT
TRBD1	many	17	TRBV4-3	TRBJ2-1	CASSQGTGTGAENEQFF	TGCGCCAGCAGCCAAGGGACCGGGACAGGGGCTGAGAATGAGCAGTTCTTC
-	many	11	TRBV29-1	TRBJ2-7	CSVESGYEQYF	TGCAGCGTTGAGTCAGGCTACGAGCAGTACTTC
TRBD1	many	14	TRBV10-3	TRBJ1-1	CATKPGQGRTEAFF	TGTGCCACCAAGCCGGGACAGGGGAGGACTGAAGCTTTCTTT
-	few	15	TRBV5-1	TRBJ2-7	CASSLAGSPSYEQYF	TGCGCCAGCAGCCTAGCCGGGAGCCCCTCCTACGAGCAGTACTTC
-	many	14	TRBV12-5	TRBJ2-1	CAWPWRLASNEQFF	TGTGCTTGGCCGTGGAGGTTGGCGAGCAATGAGCAGTTCTTC
-	many	14	TRBV7-9	TRBJ1-2	CASSQGPGFYGYTF	TGTGCCAGCAGCCAAGGGCCAGGGTTCTATGGCTACACCTTC
-	many	17	TRBV5-5	TRBJ2-1	CASSPGGAWVSYNEQFF	TGTGCCAGCAGCCCTGGGGGGGCCTGGGTCTCCTACAATGAGCAGTTCTTC
-	many	15	TRBV6-2/TRBV6-3	TRBJ2-2	CASSYRLVVSGELFF	TGTGCCAGCAGTTACAGGCTAGTGGTTTCCGGGGAGCTGTTTTTT
TRBD1	many	14	TRBV12-3/TRBV12-4	TRBJ2-7	CASSFVTGLNEQYF	TGTGCCAGCAGTTTTGTGACAGGGCTCAACGAGCAGTACTTC
TRBD2	few	14	TRBV6-2/TRBV6-3	TRBJ2-5	CASSRLAKQETQYF	TGTGCCAGCAGTCGACTAGCTAAGCAAGAGACCCAGTACTTC
-	many	17	TRBV21-1	TRBJ2-2	CASSPLEARGADGELFF	TGTGCCAGCAGCCCTCTAGAGGCGCGGGGGGCGGACGGGGAGCTGTTTTTT
TRBD1	-	19	TRBV20-1	TRBJ1-3	CSARPGTGPNTLSGNTIYF	TGCAGTGCTAGGCCCGGGACAGGGCCTAACACCCTCTCTGGAAACACCATATATTTT
TRBD1	many	15	TRBV4-2	TRBJ2-3	CASSHLDRDTDTQYF	TGTGCCAGCAGCCATCTCGACAGGGATACAGATACGCAGTATTTT
-	-	15	TRBV13	TRBJ2-1	CASSLPIVVGNEQFF	TGTGCCAGCAGCCTCCCAATCGTAGTCGGTAATGAGCAGTTCTTC
TRBD2	many	16	TRBV11-1	TRBJ2-3	CASSLVAGGWTDTQYF	TGTGCCAGCAGCTTAGTCGCGGGGGGCTGGACAGATACGCAGTATTTT
-	many	16	TRBV7-6	TRBJ2-2	CASSLTAGPNTGELFF	TGTGCCAGCAGCTTAACAGCAGGTCCAAACACCGGGGAGCTGTTTTTT
-	many	17	TRBV9	TRBJ2-1	CASSVTLLAEGVNEQFF	TGTGCCAGCAGCGTGACGCTACTAGCAGAGGGGGTCAATGAGCAGTTCTTC
TRBD2	few	14	TRBV7-9	TRBJ2-3	CASSPSGHTDTQYF	TGTGCCAGCAGCCCTAGCGGACACACAGATACGCAGTATTTT
-	-	16	TRBV4-3	TRBJ1-1	CASSPGRQGRNTEAFF	TGCGCCAGCAGCCCCGGTAGGCAAGGCCGGAACACTGAAGCTTTCTTT
-	many	14	TRBV5-1	TRBJ2-7	CASSLDGVLYEQYF	TGCGCCAGCAGCTTGGACGGAGTCCTCTACGAGCAGTACTTC
-	many	14	TRBV28	TRBJ1-1	CASSPPPSNTEAFF	TGTGCCAGCAGTCCGCCCCCCTCCAACACTGAAGCTTTCTTT
-	many	17	TRBV4-3	TRBJ2-1	CASSQGQQSFGDNEQFF	TGCGCCAGCAGCCAGGGACAACAAAGCTTCGGGGACAATGAGCAGTTCTTC
-	many	15	TRBV12-3/TRBV12-4	TRBJ2-1	CASSLDRLGYNEQFF	TGTGCCAGCAGTTTAGATAGGTTAGGCTACAATGAGCAGTTCTTC
-	few	17	TRBV5-6	TRBJ2-7	CASSYPQGGLLGGEQYF	TGTGCCAGCAGCTACCCCCAAGGGGGCCTCCTGGGGGGCGAGCAGTACTTC
TRBD2	many	18	TRBV28	TRBJ2-1	CASSLSPRGGSSYNEQFF	TGTGCCAGCAGTTTATCACCCCGGGGAGGGAGCTCCTACAATGAGCAGTTCTTC
-	many	18	TRBV7-8	TRBJ2-3	CASSLVILSPASTDTQYF	TGTGCCAGCAGCTTAGTAATCCTGTCCCCAGCTAGCACAGATACGCAGTATTTT
-	-	19	TRBV7-9	TRBJ1-1	CASSLVLWTRRGMNTEAFF	TGTGCCAGCAGCTTAGTACTCTGGACAAGGAGGGGCATGAACACTGAAGCTTTCTTT
-	many	16	TRBV24-1	TRBJ2-2	CATSEQTGGDTGELFF	TGTGCCACCAGTGAGCAAACAGGGGGGGACACCGGGGAGCTGTTTTTT
-	many	14	TRBV7-3	TRBJ2-1	CASSLTVTHNEQFF	TGTGCCAGCAGCTTAACGGTAACCCACAATGAGCAGTTCTTC
-	many	14	TRBV2	TRBJ2-1	CAIPLAPSYNEQFF	TGTGCCATTCCGCTAGCCCCCTCCTACAATGAGCAGTTCTTC
-	many	13	TRBV12-3/TRBV12-4	TRBJ2-1	CASSLGRDNEQFF	TGTGCCAGCAGTTTAGGAAGGGACAATGAGCAGTTCTTC
-	few	15	TRBV2	TRBJ2-1	CASSDIRGGYNEQFF	TGTGCCAGCAGTGATATACGGGGCGGATACAATGAGCAGTTCTTC
-	many	13	TRBV7-9	TRBJ2-7	CASSLQAAYEQYF	TGTGCCAGCAGCCTCCAGGCCGCCTACGAGCAGTACTTC
-	many	14	TRBV4-2	TRBJ1-1	CASSQIRGQVEAFF	TGTGCCAGCAGCCAAATCCGGGGCCAAGTTGAAGCTTTCTTT
-	many	16	TRBV28	TRBJ1-1	CASTARPGSLNTEAFF	TGTGCCAGCACCGCCAGGCCGGGGTCACTGAACACTGAAGCTTTCTTT
-	many	14	TRBV7-9	TRBJ2-3	CASSYSGEGDTQYF	TGTGCCAGCAGCTATTCAGGGGAAGGAGATACGCAGTATTTT